The 18 T cell receptor beta chains below were found in one sample sequenced in a study of T cells in Graves' hyperthyroidism and ophthalmopathy. TCR beta CDR3 sequences were amplified from RNA transcripts. A set of HTBI primers served as the primers for a first-round RT-PCR of the TCR CDR3. TCRdb analysed the multiplex PCR reads with MiXCR anew, one entry per CDR3 protein. The sample shows some 460,000 distinct CDR3 sequences, 15% to 18% of them seen only once. Sequencing was carried out using blood. The receptors were gathered from a woman aged 18-29 years with Graves' hyperthyroidism.

The chain has TRBV4-1 and TRBJ2-7; D gene uncertain. V was cut by 4 bases and J by 4 bases, with 14 bases left in between. The germline CDR1 and CDR2 sequences are MGHRA and YSYEKL. The CDR3 is 14 amino acids. In DNA form, the CDR3 reads TGCGCCAGCAGCCGTGGGTTTCCCTTGTACGAGCAGTACTTC. Its protein is CASSRGFPLYEQYF.

This clonotype was recorded at least ten times. This rearrangement joins TRBV18 to TRBJ2-5; the match to TRBD2 covers 7 bases. Trimming at V came to 4 bases and at J to 3 bases, leaving 14 bases not matched to a gene. The CDR3 runs to 17 residues. Germline V gene data show CDR1 as KGHSH and CDR2 as LQKENI. The CDR3 DNA reads TGTGCCAGCTCACTCCCCGGGAGGACACCATCAAAAGAGACCCAGTACTTC. Protein: CASSLPGRTPSKETQYF.

This clonotype was observed many times. This rearrangement joins TRBV11-2 to TRBJ1-2; TRBD1 matches 10 bases. CDR3 length: 15 amino acids. The germline gives CDR1 SGHAT, CDR2 FQNNGV. J gave up 4 bases and V 4 bases, and 6 bases lay outside the gene matches. The CDR3 is CASSSPGTGVYGYTF. DNA of the CDR3: TGTGCCAGCAGCTCCCCCGGGACAGGGGTCTATGGCTACACCTTC.

This clonotype has a handful of counts. The chain joins TRBV29-1 to TRBJ2-7, with D possibly matching TRBD1 (6 bases). With 6 bases removed from V and 0 bases from J, the gap between germline ends came to 15 bases. CDR3 length: 14 residues. Germline CDR1 SQVTM, CDR2 ANQGSEA. CDR3 in amino acids: CSVLQGSSSYEQYF. DNA of the CDR3: TGCAGCGTCCTACAGGGTTCAAGCTCCTACGAGCAGTACTTC.

The chain recombines TRBV4-1 with TRBJ2-5, with D tentatively TRBD2 (5 bases). Germline CDR1 reads MGHRA; CDR2 reads YSYEKL. The CDR3 is 15 residues long. V dropped 1 base and J dropped 7 bases, with 16 bases sitting between them. The CDR3 nucleotides are TGCGCCAGCAGCCAAGGTCTTAGCCCAGCGGCGACCCAGTACTTC. Its translation: CASSQGLSPAATQYF.

This clonotype showed up just a few times. The J gene is TRBJ2-3, the V gene TRBV5-4; TRBD2 agrees at 13 bases. Germline V CDR1 and CDR2: SGHNT, YYREEE (reference sequence). This CDR3 contains 18 residues. The V and J ends lost 3 bases and 6 bases, in that order; junction bases with no gene match: 13. CDR3 nucleotide sequence: TGTGCCAGCAGCTCCGGGACTAGCGGGGCGGCAGGCTTGGATACGCAGTATTTT. Protein: CASSSGTSGAAGLDTQYF.

This clonotype was seen at least ten times. The rearrangement joins TRBV3-1 to TRBJ2-1, with 9 nucleotides matching TRBD1. V was pared by 4 bases and J by 5 bases, with 3 bases of the junction left unmatched. Germline CDR1 reads LGHDT; CDR2 reads YNNKEL (reference sequence). This CDR3 is built from 14 residues. The CDR3 here is CASSRTGANNEQFF. CDR3 DNA sequence: TGTGCCAGCAGCCGGACAGGGGCCAACAATGAGCAGTTCTTC.

As for this clonotype: A much larger clone sits a single nucleotide away, making a read error possible. This chain links TRBV10-3 with TRBJ2-5; 7 bases fit TRBD2. The CDR3 runs to 14 residues. Germline-derived CDR1 and CDR2 are ENHRY and SYGVKD. The J segment lost 5 bases and the V segment lost 10 bases, leaving 13 bases of the junction unmatched. The chain's CDR3 is CATSPRDYGETQYF. The CDR3 DNA reads TGTGCCACCAGCCCCCGGGACTACGGGGAGACCCAGTACTTC.

This clonotype appeared a few times. The chain links TRBV10-3 to TRBJ2-5; a weak D match, TRBD2 (6 bases). The CDR3 totals 16 residues. Germline-derived CDR1 and CDR2 are ENHRY and SYGVKD. The germline V and J ends were trimmed by 3 bases and 1 base, with 15 bases remaining between them. The CDR3, as DNA: TGTGCCATCAGTGATTCGCGGGGCCATTCCCAAGAGACCCAGTACTTC. This translates into CAISDSRGHSQETQYF.

At least ten counts were recorded for this clonotype. J is TRBJ2-7 and V is TRBV20-1; 9 bases are shared with TRBD2. After removal of 3 bases from V and 2 bases from J, the junction contained 14 bases not matched to a gene. CDR1 and CDR2 (germline): DFQATT, SNEGSKA (reference sequence). The CDR3 loop spans 17 amino acids. The CDR3 bases are TGCAGTGCTAGCCACGTGGGGAGCGGGAGGTCCCCCTACGAGCAGTACTTC. Translation gives CSASHVGSGRSPYEQYF.

This clonotype has at least ten counts. The J gene is TRBJ2-7, the V gene TRBV7-8, with TRBD2 matching 15 bases. Germline CDR1 and CDR2: SGHVS and FQNEAQ. The V segment lost 5 bases and the J segment 1 base; nucleotides outside the gene matches: 9. The CDR3 runs 18 residues. The CDR3 protein is CASSRGLAGGRRSYEQYF. CDR3 nucleotide sequence: TGTGCCAGCAGCCGGGGACTAGCGGGGGGTAGGAGGTCCTACGAGCAGTACTTC.

This clonotype was recorded at least ten times. The V and J genes are TRBV7-9 and TRBJ2-5; D is ambiguous. Per the germline V gene, CDR1 is SEHNR and CDR2 is FQNEAQ (reference sequence). This CDR3 spans 14 amino acids. The V end was cut by 5 bases, the J end by 5 bases, with 15 bases between. The DNA of the CDR3 is TGTGCCAGCAGCCCAACGCGGATCTCGGAGACCCAGTACTTC. Encoded protein: CASSPTRISETQYF.

In its sample, this clonotype was seen many times. CDR3 sequence (DNA): TGCAGCTACTTGGGGGACGGGAGCTACGAGCAGTACTTC. It encodes CSYLGDGSYEQYF. J is TRBJ2-7 and V is TRBV20-1; possibly TRBD2 for D (6 bases). The germline V gene encodes CDR1 DFQATT and CDR2 SNEGSKA (reference sequence). The CDR3 covers 13 residues.

The V gene is TRBV2, the J gene TRBJ2-3; the match to TRBD2 covers 7 bases. Germline V gene data show CDR1 as SNHLY and CDR2 as FYNNEI. Trimming removed 7 bases from V and 2 bases from J; junction bases left unmatched: 6. This CDR3 contains 14 residues. The CDR3 sequence: CASTKAGTTDTQYF. CDR3 coding DNA: TGTGCCAGCACCAAAGCGGGGACCACAGATACGCAGTATTTT.

This clonotype was detected many times. The chain is built from TRBV5-1 and TRBJ2-3; TRBD2 is a possible D gene (6 bases). Trimming left V 3 bases short and J 3 bases short, with 14 bases between. CDR1 and CDR2 from the germline V gene are SGHRS and YFSETQ. The CDR3 is 15 residues long. CDR3 loop: CASSSLGGKTDTQYF. CDR3 DNA sequence: TGCGCCAGCAGCTCGCTGGGGGGAAAAACAGATACGCAGTATTTT.

The CDR3 sequence: CSAYRDTSYEQYF. CDR3 coding DNA: TGCAGTGCTTACCGGGACACCTCCTACGAGCAGTACTTC. The chain is built from TRBV20-1 and TRBJ2-7, with TRBD1 as a possible D gene (6 bases). The CDR3 has 13 amino acids. Germline CDR1 and CDR2: DFQATT and SNEGSKA (reference sequence). Trimming took 5 bases from V and 0 from J, leaving 11 bases between them.

The DNA for the CDR3 is TGTGCCAGCAGTGAAGAGGTATACGAGCAGTACTTC. It encodes CASSEEVYEQYF. The V gene is TRBV12-3 or TRBV12-4, the J gene TRBJ2-7; D ambiguous. V lost 5 bases and J 4 bases, leaving 9 bases between the germline ends. This CDR3 is 12 amino acids long.

The rearrangement joins TRBV6-2 or TRBV6-3 to TRBJ2-1, with 8 nucleotides matching TRBD1. Per germline, CDR1 MNHEY and CDR2 SVGEGT. Trimming removed 0 bases from V and 6 bases from J; junction bases left unmatched: 7. This CDR3 is built from 16 residues. The CDR3 nucleotides are TGTGCCAGCAGTTACTCGCAGGACAGGGTAATCAATGAGCAGTTCTTC. It codes for CASSYSQDRVINEQFF.